What follows is one T cell receptor (beta chain) and its context. Per germline, CDR1 SGHRS and CDR2 YFSETQ. There are 12 residues in the CDR3. The ends were cut back, 9 bases at V and 6 bases at J, with 13 bases in the middle. The authors sorted naive CD8 T cells as CD8+CD4-CCR7+CD45RA+. Bulk TCR libraries were made with methods that had been previously described and with listed TCR primers. TCRdb reprocessed the PCR reads via MiXCR and lists one record per CDR3 protein. The sample includes around 470,000 distinct CDR3 sequences, around 25% of them seen just once. These data belong to a study of molecular identifiers for immune sequencing clone quantification. Across the whole study: The replicate experiment used RNA from roughly 18,000 or 92,000 naive CD8 cells. This RNA was split into five aliquots, and four of them were sequenced.

The source is a human donor in good health. Some libraries in this study had Jurkat cell RNA spiked in. The source material was naive CD8+ T cells from blood, with Jurkat cell RNA spiked in. The subset here: FACS-sorted CD8+CD4-CCR7+CD45RA+ naive T cells. V gene TRBV5-1 combines with J gene TRBJ2-1; D is possibly TRBD1 or TRBD2 (5 bases each). CDR3 coding DNA: TGCGCCACTGGGACCGGCGGCAATGAGCAGTTCTTC. Protein: CATGTGGNEQFF.